Following are 28 T cell receptor beta chains from one sample sequenced in a study of T cells in Graves' hyperthyroidism and ophthalmopathy. RNA transcripts served as the template for amplifying TCR beta CDR3 regions. When the TCR CDR3 underwent first-round RT-PCR, the HTBI primer set was used. Using its own MiXCR run on the multiplex PCR reads, TCRdb lists one record per CDR3 protein. Of a few hundred thousand distinct CDR3 sequences in the sample, approximately 15% were seen once. The material sequenced was blood. The origin of the receptors is a woman in her forties with Graves' ophthalmopathy.

This clonotype turned up a few times. The rearrangement uses TRBV4-1 and TRBJ2-7; a weak D match, TRBD1 (6 bases). The CDR3 contains 15 residues. With 5 bases removed from V and 2 bases from J, the gap between germline ends came to 16 bases. Germline loops: CDR1 MGHRA, CDR2 YSYEKL. CDR3 nucleotide sequence: TGCGCCAGCAGCTTAACAGGGTCCGGAGCCTACGAGCAGTACTTC. Amino acids: CASSLTGSGAYEQYF.

The rearrangement joins TRBV28 to TRBJ1-6, with 9 bases fitting TRBD1. V was clipped by 6 bases and J by 0 bases; unmatched bases: 6. The CDR3 has 17 residues. Looked up from germline, CDR1 is MDHEN and CDR2 is SYDVKM. Here the CDR3 reads CASRPGTGSSYNSPLHF. The CDR3 DNA follows: TGTGCCAGCAGGCCCGGGACAGGGAGCTCCTATAATTCACCCCTCCACTTT. The complete variable domain, with remaining parts taken from reference TRBV28 and TRBJ1-6, reads DVKVTQSSRYLVKRTGEKVFLECVQDMDHENMFWYRQDPGLGLRLIYFSYDVKMKEKGDIPEGYSVSREKKERFSLILESASTNQTSMYLCASRPGTGSSYNSPLHFGNGTRLTVT.

This clonotype came up many times. This chain links TRBV5-1 with TRBJ2-1; D may be TRBD1 (5 bases). Germline V CDR1 and CDR2: SGHRS, YFSETQ. The CDR3 loop spans 15 amino acids. V was pared by 4 bases and J by 0 bases, with 11 bases between. The CDR3 here is CASSPRTFSYNEQFF. The DNA of the CDR3 is TGCGCCAGCAGCCCGAGGACATTCTCCTACAATGAGCAGTTCTTC.

This chain connects TRBV10-3 to TRBJ1-1; D remains ambiguous. The CDR3 contains 15 residues. Trimming stripped 3 bases from V and 0 bases from J, with 11 bases between. CDR1 and CDR2 from the germline V gene are ENHRY and SYGVKD. The CDR3 nucleotides read TGTGCCATCAGTGATCCCGGTAAGGTGAACACTGAAGCTTTCTTT. Protein: CAISDPGKVNTEAFF.

The DNA for the CDR3 is TGTGCCAGTGCCCCCGGGACAGCAGTAGATACGCAGTATTTT. Protein product: CASAPGTAVDTQYF. V gene TRBV19 combines with J gene TRBJ2-3; 7 bases are a match to TRBD1. With V trimmed by 8 bases and J by 5 bases, 10 bases remained unmatched. Germline CDR1 and CDR2: LNHDA and SQIVND (reference sequence). This CDR3 is built from 14 residues.

This clonotype came up a few times. The V gene is TRBV6-6, the J gene TRBJ2-1, with D possibly TRBD1 on 6 matching bases. The V end was cut by 0 bases, the J end by 7 bases, with 10 bases between. The CDR3 is 14 residues long. In germline, CDR1 is MNHNY, CDR2 SVGAGI (reference sequence). CDR3 amino acids: CASSYSGAINEQFF. The CDR3 DNA reads as TGTGCCAGCAGTTACTCGGGGGCAATAAATGAGCAGTTCTTC.

The genes are TRBV10-3 and TRBJ1-2, with TRBD1 matching 9 bases. V shed 4 bases and J 2 bases; nucleotides not matched to a gene: 8. The CDR3 runs to 16 residues. Germline lookup yields CDR1 ENHRY and CDR2 SYGVKD. The CDR3 protein is CAISAPPGQGNYGYTF. The CDR3 DNA sequence: TGTGCCATCAGTGCGCCACCGGGACAGGGCAACTATGGCTACACCTTC.

This clonotype has at least ten counts. The CDR3 DNA reads TGTGCCAGCAGTGAAGTTGAGAACACTGAAGCTTTCTTT. It is translated as CASSEVENTEAFF. The rearrangement joins TRBV6-1 to TRBJ1-1; D gene unclear. The CDR3 sequence is 13 residues long. The germline gives CDR1 MNHNS, CDR2 SASEGT. V gave up 1 base and J gave up 1 base, with 4 bases separating them.

This clonotype was seen many times. V and J are TRBV20-1 and TRBJ1-4, with 9 bases that match TRBD1. The CDR3 length is 15 residues. The V gene end was trimmed by 6 bases and the J gene end by 7 bases; junction bases not matched to a gene: 12. Per germline, CDR1 DFQATT and CDR2 SNEGSKA (reference sequence). The chain's CDR3 is CSAPQGAGVGEKLFF. The CDR3 DNA reads as TGCAGTGCCCCACAGGGGGCCGGTGTGGGTGAAAAACTGTTTTTT.

To note about this clonotype: This may be a read error: a much more frequent sequence differs by one nucleotide. V and J are TRBV30 and TRBJ2-7; D is undetermined. The J call is in doubt because the DNA end fits TRBJ2-1 better. The CDR3 has 13 amino acids. Germline CDR1 and CDR2: GTSNPN and SVGIG (reference sequence). In nucleotides, the CDR3 is TGTGCCTTTACCAATTTACCCCCCTACGAGCAGTTCTTC. Translated, it gives CAFTNLPPYEQFF.

This clonotype has just a few counts. The rearrangement links TRBV14 to TRBJ2-1, with D possibly being TRBD2 (6 bases). Germline CDR1 and CDR2: SGHDN and FVKESK. The CDR3 spans 16 residues. V was shortened by 1 base and J by 5 bases, with 15 bases between the two germline ends. This CDR3 reads CASSQVAYGLNNEQFF. The CDR3 bases are TGTGCCAGCAGCCAAGTCGCATATGGACTAAACAATGAGCAGTTCTTC.

This clonotype was seen many times. The chain combines TRBV3-1 with TRBJ1-4; D not certain. Trimming pared 6 bases from V and 7 bases from J, leaving 18 bases between. Germline CDR1 LGHDT, CDR2 YNNKEL (reference sequence). The CDR3 has 15 amino acids. CDR3 nucleotides: TGTGCCAGCAGTCCTGGACCCGTCTTGGGTGAAAAACTGTTTTTT. It encodes CASSPGPVLGEKLFF.

This clonotype was counted many times. The chain joins TRBV6-5 to TRBJ1-4; D gene uncertain. V was trimmed by 2 bases and J by 2 bases, leaving 15 bases between them. Per germline, CDR1 MNHEY and CDR2 SVGAGI. The CDR3 spans 17 residues. In nucleotides, the CDR3 is TGTGCCAGCAGTTACGGCAGACGAGGAGGCACTAATGAAAAACTGTTTTTT. Translating it yields CASSYGRRGGTNEKLFF.

The rearrangement uses TRBV6-1 and TRBJ2-6; D unresolved. The CDR3 has 17 residues. Germline V lookup: CDR1 MNHNS, CDR2 SASEGT. V lost 6 bases to trimming and J lost 0 bases, with 15 bases between them. The CDR3 sequence is CASSPPPVNSGANVLTF. The CDR3 region has the DNA TGTGCCAGCAGCCCACCTCCCGTAAACTCTGGGGCCAACGTCCTGACTTTC.

This clonotype has at least ten counts. This chain connects TRBV6-1 to TRBJ2-5, with 10 bases identical to TRBD1. V lost 5 bases and J lost 5; bases outside the gene matches: 8. CDR1 MNHNS and CDR2 SASEGT come from the germline V gene. This CDR3 comprises 15 residues. CDR3 loop: CASSLGTGVGETQYF. The CDR3 nucleotides are TGTGCCAGCAGTTTGGGGACAGGGGTGGGGGAGACCCAGTACTTC.

This clonotype was seen a handful of times. V usage is TRBV20-1 and J usage is TRBJ2-1; D ambiguous. V was clipped by 3 bases and J by 2 bases, with 11 bases between them. CDR1 is DFQATT, CDR2 SNEGSKA, per germline (reference sequence). The CDR3 consists of 14 residues. The DNA for the CDR3 is TGCAGTGCTAGTTCTGGGAACACCTACAATGAGCAGTTCTTC. As protein: CSASSGNTYNEQFF.

This clonotype was seen ten or more times. This chain connects TRBV5-1 to TRBJ2-2, with 10 bases lining up with TRBD2. V lost 7 bases and J lost 3; bases outside the gene matches: 6. Germline V lookup: CDR1 SGHRS, CDR2 YFSETQ. This CDR3 has 15 amino acids. The CDR3 DNA follows: TGCGCCAGCTTTCTAGCGGGAGTTCACACCGGGGAGCTGTTTTTT. Translation gives CASFLAGVHTGELFF. The full variable domain, in which reference TRBV5-1 and TRBJ2-2 provide the parts outside the CDR3, is KAGVTQTPRYLIKTRGQQVTLSCSPISGHRSVSWYQQTPGQGLQFLFEYFSETQRNKGNFPGRFSGRQFSNSRSEMNVSTLELGDSALYLCASFLAGVHTGELFFGEGSRLTVL.

This clonotype was seen ten or more times. The rearrangement uses TRBV30 and TRBJ2-2, with no clear D. V was shortened by 1 base and J by 1 base, with 1 base between the two germline ends. Germline values: CDR1 GTSNPN, CDR2 SVGIG (reference sequence). This CDR3 spans 12 amino acids. The CDR3 DNA follows: TGTGCCTGGAGTGAGAACACCGGGGAGCTGTTTTTT. This gives the protein CAWSENTGELFF.

This clonotype was seen ten or more times. The V and J genes are TRBV7-2 and TRBJ2-3, with a weak D call TRBD1 (6 bases). The CDR3 has 13 amino acids. V was pared by 5 bases and J by 4 bases, with 10 bases between. Germline CDR1 SGHTA, CDR2 FQGNSA. This CDR3 reads CASSTTGADTQYF. The CDR3 coding sequence is TGTGCCAGCAGCACGACAGGCGCAGATACGCAGTATTTT.

Many counts were recorded for this clonotype. The chain has TRBV28 and TRBJ2-5; D unclear. CDR3 size: 17 residues. V lost 3 bases to trimming and J lost 0 bases, with 17 bases between them. The germline CDR1 and CDR2 sequences are MDHEN and SYDVKM. CDR3 in amino acids: CASSLSAHSLYQETQYF. In DNA form, the CDR3 reads TGTGCCAGCAGTTTGTCTGCCCACAGCCTGTACCAAGAGACCCAGTACTTC.

This clonotype was seen repeatedly, ten times or more. This chain uses TRBV30 with TRBJ1-1; D unresolved. The V end lost 0 bases, the J end lost 1 base, and 12 bases lay between the germline ends. Per the germline V gene, CDR1 is GTSNPN and CDR2 is SVGIG (reference sequence). The CDR3 runs 15 residues. The CDR3 sequence is CAWSVFYSSNTEAFF. CDR3 DNA: TGTGCCTGGAGTGTATTTTACAGTTCGAACACTGAAGCTTTCTTT. Full variable domain (rest looked up from reference TRBV30 and TRBJ1-1): SQTIHQWPATLVQPVGSPLSLECTVEGTSNPNLYWYRQAAGRGLQLLFYSVGIGQISSEVPQNLSASRPQDRQFILSSKKLLLSDSGFYLCAWSVFYSSNTEAFFGQGTRLTVV.

The chain combines TRBV25-1 with TRBJ1-1; a possible D gene is TRBD1 (6 bases). Trimming cost V 4 bases and J 11 bases, with 14 bases left between them. The CDR3 has 12 amino acids. Per germline, CDR1 MGHDK and CDR2 SYGVNS. The CDR3: CASSAQGGSAFF. For the CDR3, the DNA is TGTGCCAGCAGTGCACAGGGTGGATCGGCTTTCTTT.

The J gene is TRBJ2-3, the V gene TRBV20-1, with 8 bases that match TRBD2. There are 16 residues in the CDR3. V trimming: 4 bases; J trimming: 2 bases; junction bases outside the gene matches: 11. In germline, CDR1 is DFQATT, CDR2 SNEGSKA (reference sequence). The CDR3 here is CSAIAPLADPTDTQYF. Written as DNA, the CDR3 is TGCAGTGCTATCGCACCACTAGCGGATCCCACAGATACGCAGTATTTT.

This clonotype has ten or more counts. The chain carries TRBV7-2 and TRBJ2-1; D is undetermined. Germline CDR1 is SGHTA and CDR2 is FQGNSA. The CDR3 totals 15 residues. V lost 8 bases and J 3 bases, leaving 17 bases between the germline ends. Here the CDR3 DNA reads TGTGCCAGCGCCTTAGACGTAGCTAGCTACAATGAGCAGTTCTTC. It codes for CASALDVASYNEQFF.

The V call is TRBV10-3, the J call TRBJ2-2, with D perhaps TRBD2 (6 bases). With 8 bases removed from V and 8 bases from J, the gap between germline ends came to 15 bases. Germline values: CDR1 ENHRY, CDR2 SYGVKD. This CDR3 has 13 residues. The CDR3 DNA reads TGTGCCATCGGGGACTTCAATAGAGGGGAGCTGTTTTTT. Its translation is CAIGDFNRGELFF.

This clonotype was observed a few times. The chain links TRBV11-2 to TRBJ1-6; TRBD1 matches 9 bases. The CDR3 length is 16 residues. Trimming took 6 bases from V and 3 from J; bases not matched to a gene: 6. CDR1 is SGHAT and CDR2 is FQNNGV in the germline V gene. CDR3 protein: CASSTTGGFYNSPLHF. As DNA, the CDR3 is TGTGCCAGCAGTACCACAGGGGGCTTCTATAATTCACCCCTCCACTTT.

The chain carries TRBV9 and TRBJ2-7; D gene ambiguous. The CDR3 has 15 amino acids. V was cut by 0 bases and J by 2 bases, with 12 bases left in between. CDR1 is SGDLS and CDR2 is YYNGEE in the germline V gene. The CDR3 region has the DNA TGTGCCAGCAGCGTAGAGGGCACCTCAACCTACGAGCAGTACTTC. Encoded protein: CASSVEGTSTYEQYF.

This clonotype was recorded many times. One junction end disagrees with the germline gene, perhaps due to a read error. V gene TRBV30 combines with J gene TRBJ1-1, with TRBD1 matching over 9 bases. CDR3 length: 14 amino acids. The germline V gene has CDR1 GTSNPN and CDR2 SVGIG (reference sequence). DNA for the CDR3: TGTGCCTGGAGCGGACAGGGGTGGAACGCTGAAGCTTTCTTT. Amino acids: CAWSGQGWNAEAFF.